One and the same sample provided the 4 T cell receptor beta chains below, sequenced in a study of blood T cell repertoires in COVID-19 (dated by TCRdb to about 2020). Receptor libraries were prepared by the immunoSEQ multiplex PCR assay. The immuneACCESS repertoire file appears here via TCRdb, limited to in-frame rearrangements. These files lack a portion of the clones; in checked studies, under half of the deficit traces to unresolved V genes, and the cause of the others is not known. The sample includes 70,000 to 100,000 clones, with approximately 86% observed a single time. The ten largest clones capture 0.95% to 1.5% of the sample. Sequencing used peripheral blood. The receptors derive from a man older than 75 with active or convalescent COVID-19.

V gene TRBV5-1 combines with J gene TRBJ2-1; 10 bases are a match to TRBD2. The CDR3 length is 16 residues. Germline trimming cut 0 bases from V and 8 bases from J; bases unmatched to any gene: 8. Germline CDR1 is SGHRS and CDR2 is YFSETQ. The chain's CDR3 is CASSLGAGGPWDEQFF. The CDR3 DNA sequence: TGCGCCAGCAGCTTGGGAGCGGGAGGGCCCTGGGATGAGCAGTTCTTC.

The chain has TRBV5-1 and TRBJ2-3, with D possibly TRBD1 on 5 matching bases. Trimming took 0 bases from V and 3 from J, leaving 5 bases between them. Germline V gene lookup returns CDR1 SGHRS and CDR2 YFSETQ. The CDR3 is 13 amino acids. CDR3 residues: CASSLEGTDTQYF. In DNA form, the CDR3 reads TGCGCCAGCAGCTTGGAGGGGACAGATACGCAGTATTTT.

This chain joins TRBV19 and TRBJ1-2; 9 positions agree with TRBD1. Germline CDR1 reads LNHDA; CDR2 reads SQIVND (reference sequence). CDR3 size: 11 residues. The V segment lost 8 bases and the J segment 5 bases; nucleotides outside the gene matches: 0. The CDR3 sequence: CASGTGYGYTF. Written as DNA, the CDR3 is TGTGCCAGTGGGACAGGGTATGGCTACACCTTC.

This clone came up once. The V gene is TRBV7-9, the J gene TRBJ2-1; 8 nucleotides match TRBD1. The CDR3 spans 15 residues. V shed 2 bases and J 3 bases; nucleotides not matched to a gene: 3. Germline CDR1 and CDR2: SEHNR and FQNEAQ (reference sequence). The chain's CDR3 is CASSLRTGGYNEQFF. The CDR3 nucleotides read TGTGCCAGCAGCTTAAGAACAGGGGGCTACAATGAGCAGTTCTTC.